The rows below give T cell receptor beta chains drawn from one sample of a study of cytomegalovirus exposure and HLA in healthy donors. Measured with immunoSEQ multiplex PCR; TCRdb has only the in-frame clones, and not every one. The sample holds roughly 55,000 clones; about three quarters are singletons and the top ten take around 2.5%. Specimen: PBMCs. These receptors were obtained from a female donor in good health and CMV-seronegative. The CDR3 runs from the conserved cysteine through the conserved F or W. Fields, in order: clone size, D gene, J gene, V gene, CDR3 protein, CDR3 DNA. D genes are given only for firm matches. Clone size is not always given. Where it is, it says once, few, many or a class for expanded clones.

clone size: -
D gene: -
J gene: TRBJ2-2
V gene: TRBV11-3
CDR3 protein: CATQGGWTGELFF
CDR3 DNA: TGTGCCACACAGGGGGGGTGGACCGGGGAGCTGTTTTTT

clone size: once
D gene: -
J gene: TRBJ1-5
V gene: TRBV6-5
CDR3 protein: CASRIRAAGAQHF
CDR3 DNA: TGTGCCAGCAGAATCCGGGCCGCCGGGGCCCAGCATTTT

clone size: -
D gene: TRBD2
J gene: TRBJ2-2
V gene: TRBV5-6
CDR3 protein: CASSRGGVGTGELFF
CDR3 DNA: TGTGCCAGCAGCCGGGGAGGGGTGGGCACCGGGGAGCTGTTTTTT

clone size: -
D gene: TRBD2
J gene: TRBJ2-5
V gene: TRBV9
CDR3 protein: CASSVDRGGETQYF
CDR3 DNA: TGTGCCAGCAGCGTAGACCGGGGGGGGGAGACCCAGTACTTC

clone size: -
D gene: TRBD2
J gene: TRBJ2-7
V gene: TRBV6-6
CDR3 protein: CASKREDGTGTYEQYF
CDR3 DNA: TGTGCCAGCAAACGGGAGGACGGGACGGGGACCTACGAGCAGTACTTC

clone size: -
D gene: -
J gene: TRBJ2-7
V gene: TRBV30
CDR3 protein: CAWSEGVGLYEQYF
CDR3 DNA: TGTGCCTGGAGTGAGGGTGTGGGGCTCTACGAGCAGTACTTC

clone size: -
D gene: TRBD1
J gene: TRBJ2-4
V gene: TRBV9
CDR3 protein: CASRRGGQGAKNIQYF
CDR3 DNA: TGTGCCAGCCGAAGAGGGGGACAGGGGGCCAAAAACATTCAGTACTTC

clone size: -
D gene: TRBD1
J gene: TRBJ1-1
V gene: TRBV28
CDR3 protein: CASSSTGGMNTEAFF
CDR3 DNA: TGTGCCAGCAGTTCGACAGGGGGCATGAACACTGAAGCTTTCTTT

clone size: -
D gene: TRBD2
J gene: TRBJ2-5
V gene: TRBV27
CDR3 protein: CASSLGLAGGETQYF
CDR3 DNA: TGTGCCAGCAGTTTAGGGCTAGCGGGAGGTGAGACCCAGTACTTC

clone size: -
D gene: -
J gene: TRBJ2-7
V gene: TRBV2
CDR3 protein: CASSDVTYEQYF
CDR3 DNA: TGTGCCAGCAGTGACGTTACCTACGAGCAGTACTTC

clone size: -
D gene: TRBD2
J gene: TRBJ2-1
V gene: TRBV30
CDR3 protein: CAWSDSGRWSEQFF
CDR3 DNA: TGTGCCTGGAGTGACAGCGGGAGGTGGAGTGAGCAGTTCTTC

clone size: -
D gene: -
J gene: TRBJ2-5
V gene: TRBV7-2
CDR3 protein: CASSPGHKETQYF
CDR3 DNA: TGTGCCAGCAGCCCGGGACATAAGGAGACCCAGTACTTC

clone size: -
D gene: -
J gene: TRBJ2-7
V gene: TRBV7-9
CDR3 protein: CASSADTYEQYF
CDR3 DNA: TGTGCCAGCAGCGCAGACACCTACGAGCAGTACTTC

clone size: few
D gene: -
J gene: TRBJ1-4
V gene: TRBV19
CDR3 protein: CASPMEGRREKLFF
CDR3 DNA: TGTGCCAGTCCAATGGAGGGGAGGAGAGAAAAACTGTTTTTT

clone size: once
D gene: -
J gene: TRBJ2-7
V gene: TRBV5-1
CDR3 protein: CASSLQASSYEQYF
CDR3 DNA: TGCGCCAGCAGCTTGCAGGCGAGCTCCTACGAGCAGTACTTC

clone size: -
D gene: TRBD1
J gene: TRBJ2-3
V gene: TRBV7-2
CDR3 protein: CASSFEIGGPSTDTQYF
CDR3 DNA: TGTGCCAGCAGCTTTGAGATAGGGGGCCCTAGCACAGATACGCAGTATTTT

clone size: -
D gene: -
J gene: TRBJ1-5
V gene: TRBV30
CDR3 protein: CAWSVPAGHINQPQHF
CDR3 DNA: TGTGCCTGGAGTGTACCGGCAGGGCATATTAATCAGCCCCAGCATTTT

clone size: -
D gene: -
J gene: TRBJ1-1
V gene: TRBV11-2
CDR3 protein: CASSSSRGTEAFF
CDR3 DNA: TGTGCCAGCAGCTCCAGCCGGGGCACTGAAGCTTTCTTT

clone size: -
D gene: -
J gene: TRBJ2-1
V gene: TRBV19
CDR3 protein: CASSTAAETYNEQFF
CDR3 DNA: TGTGCCAGTAGTACTGCAGCGGAAACCTACAATGAGCAGTTCTTC

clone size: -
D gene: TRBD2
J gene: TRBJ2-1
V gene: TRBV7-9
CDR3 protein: CASSLVPGGLFF
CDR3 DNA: TGTGCCAGCAGCTTAGTTCCGGGAGGGCTGTTCTTC

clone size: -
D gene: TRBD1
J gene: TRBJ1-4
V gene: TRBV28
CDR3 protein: CASMGSRGLSDEKLFF
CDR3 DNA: TGTGCCAGCATGGGTTCCAGGGGGCTTTCAGATGAAAAACTGTTTTTT

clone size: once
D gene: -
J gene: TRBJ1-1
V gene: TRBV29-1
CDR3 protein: CSVGVNTEAFF
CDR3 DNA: TGCAGCGTAGGAGTGAACACTGAAGCTTTCTTT

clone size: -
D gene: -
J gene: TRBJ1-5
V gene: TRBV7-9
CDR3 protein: CASSLAGYSNQPQHF
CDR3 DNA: TGTGCCAGCAGCTTAGCCGGTTATAGCAATCAGCCCCAGCATTTT

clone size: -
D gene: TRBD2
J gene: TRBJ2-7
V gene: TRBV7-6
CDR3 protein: CASSPGTSGSYEQYF
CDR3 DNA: TGTGCCAGCAGCCCTGGGACTAGCGGGAGCTACGAGCAGTACTTC

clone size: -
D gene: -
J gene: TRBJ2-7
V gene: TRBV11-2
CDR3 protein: CASSGLGSGYEQYF
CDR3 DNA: TGTGCCAGCTCGGGGTTGGGCAGCGGCTACGAGCAGTACTTC

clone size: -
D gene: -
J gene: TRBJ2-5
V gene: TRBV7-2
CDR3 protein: CASSVDRAGETQYF
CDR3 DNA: TGTGCCAGCAGCGTAGATAGGGCGGGAGAGACCCAGTACTTC

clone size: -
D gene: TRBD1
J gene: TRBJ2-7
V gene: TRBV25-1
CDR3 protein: CASSKHPGQGRDEQYF
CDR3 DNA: TGTGCCAGCAGTAAGCATCCGGGACAGGGAAGGGACGAGCAGTACTTC

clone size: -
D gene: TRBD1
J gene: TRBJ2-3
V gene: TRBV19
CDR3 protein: CASSINLGTGALTDTQYF
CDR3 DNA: TGTGCCAGTAGTATCAACCTCGGGACAGGGGCTCTCACAGATACGCAGTATTTT

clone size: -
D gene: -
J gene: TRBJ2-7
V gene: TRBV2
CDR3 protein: CASSRLRGGESEQYF
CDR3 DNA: TGTGCCAGCAGCCGACTGAGGGGGGGCGAGAGCGAGCAGTACTTC

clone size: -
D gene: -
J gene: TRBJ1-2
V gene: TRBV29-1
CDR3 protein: CSVEERRSYGYTF
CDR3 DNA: TGCAGCGTTGAAGAGAGGAGAAGCTATGGCTACACCTTC

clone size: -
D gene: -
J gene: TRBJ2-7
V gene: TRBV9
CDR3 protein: CASSVAPLARAYEQYF
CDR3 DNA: TGTGCCAGCAGCGTAGCTCCCCTAGCGCGGGCCTACGAGCAGTACTTC

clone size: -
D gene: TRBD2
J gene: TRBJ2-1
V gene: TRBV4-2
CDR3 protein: CASSQSSGPYNEQFF
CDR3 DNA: TGTGCCAGCAGCCAAAGTAGCGGGCCCTACAATGAGCAGTTCTTC

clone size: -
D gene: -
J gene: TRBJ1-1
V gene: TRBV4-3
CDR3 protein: CASSQGRFREAEAFF
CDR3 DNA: TGCGCCAGCAGCCAAGGAAGGTTCAGGGAGGCTGAAGCTTTCTTT

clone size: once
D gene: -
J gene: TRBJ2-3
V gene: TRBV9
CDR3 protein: CASSEGPGLSTDTQYF
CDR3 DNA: TGTGCCAGCAGCGAGGGCCCGGGACTTTCCACAGATACGCAGTATTTT

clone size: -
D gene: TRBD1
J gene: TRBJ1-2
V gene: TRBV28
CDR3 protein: CASSLRGQGGYTF
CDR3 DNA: TGTGCCAGCAGTCTCAGGGGGCAGGGTGGCTACACCTTC

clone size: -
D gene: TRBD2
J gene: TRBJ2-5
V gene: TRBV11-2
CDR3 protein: CASSLDLGAGVQETQYF
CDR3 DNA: TGTGCCAGCAGCTTAGATCTTGGAGCGGGGGTCCAAGAGACCCAGTACTTC

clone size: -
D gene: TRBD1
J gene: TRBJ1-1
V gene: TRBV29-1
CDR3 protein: CSGRTGATEAFF
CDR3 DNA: TGCAGCGGGAGGACAGGGGCTACTGAAGCTTTCTTT

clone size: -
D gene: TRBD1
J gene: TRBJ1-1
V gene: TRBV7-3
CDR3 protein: CASSPTPGQTMNTEAFF
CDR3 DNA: TGTGCCAGCAGCCCGACGCCGGGACAGACAATGAACACTGAAGCTTTCTTT

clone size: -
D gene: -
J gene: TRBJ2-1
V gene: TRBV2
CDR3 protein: CASSGGGEQFF
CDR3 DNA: TGTGCCAGCAGTGGAGGAGGTGAGCAGTTCTTC

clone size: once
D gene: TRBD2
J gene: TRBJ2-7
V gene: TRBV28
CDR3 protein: CASSLPSGRVTYEQYF
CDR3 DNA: TGTGCCAGCAGTTTACCCTCGGGGAGGGTTACCTACGAGCAGTACTTC

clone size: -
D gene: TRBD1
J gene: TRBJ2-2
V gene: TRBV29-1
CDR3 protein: CSVGTGGSSGELFF
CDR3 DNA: TGCAGCGTGGGGACAGGGGGCTCGTCCGGGGAGCTGTTTTTT

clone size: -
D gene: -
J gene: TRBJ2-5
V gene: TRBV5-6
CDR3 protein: CASSLVGLQETQYF
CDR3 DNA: TGTGCCAGCAGCTTGGTGGGACTTCAAGAGACCCAGTACTTC

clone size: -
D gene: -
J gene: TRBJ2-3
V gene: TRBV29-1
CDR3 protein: CSVARGLSTDTQYF
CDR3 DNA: TGCAGCGTCGCTAGGGGGTTGAGCACAGATACGCAGTATTTT

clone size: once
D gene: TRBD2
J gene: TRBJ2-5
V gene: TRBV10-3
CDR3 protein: CAIQAGSGGPQETQYF
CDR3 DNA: TGTGCCATCCAAGCTGGTAGCGGGGGGCCTCAAGAGACCCAGTACTTC

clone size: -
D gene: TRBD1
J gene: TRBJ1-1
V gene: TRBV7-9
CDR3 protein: CASSFSTGGGWANTEAFF
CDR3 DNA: TGTGCCAGCAGCTTTTCGACAGGGGGGGGGTGGGCGAACACTGAAGCTTTCTTT

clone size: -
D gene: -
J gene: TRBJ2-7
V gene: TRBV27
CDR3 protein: CASSFAGVATEQYF
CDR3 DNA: TGTGCCAGCAGTTTCGCCGGGGTCGCGACCGAGCAGTACTTC

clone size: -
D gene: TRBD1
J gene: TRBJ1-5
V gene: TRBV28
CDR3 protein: CASSSSGQTRSYQPQHF
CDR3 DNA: TGTGCCAGCAGTTCATCGGGACAGACGAGGAGCTATCAGCCCCAGCATTTT

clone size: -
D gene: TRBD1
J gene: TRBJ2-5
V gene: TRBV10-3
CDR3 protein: CAIRSGQGKETQYF
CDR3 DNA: TGTGCCATCAGGTCGGGACAGGGGAAGGAGACCCAGTACTTC

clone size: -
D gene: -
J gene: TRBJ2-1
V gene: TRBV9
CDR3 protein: CASSVQSKTGGGGYNEQFF
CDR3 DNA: TGTGCCAGCAGCGTACAGTCTAAGACGGGGGGCGGAGGGTACAATGAGCAGTTCTTC

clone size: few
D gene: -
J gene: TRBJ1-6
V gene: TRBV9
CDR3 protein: CASSPQAGDPPLHF
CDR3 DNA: TGTGCCAGCAGCCCTCAGGCGGGGGACCCACCCCTCCACTTT

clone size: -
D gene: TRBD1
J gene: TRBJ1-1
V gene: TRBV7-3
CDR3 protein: CASSSTGEGDRAFF
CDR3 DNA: TGTGCCAGCAGCTCAACAGGGGAGGGTGATAGAGCTTTCTTT

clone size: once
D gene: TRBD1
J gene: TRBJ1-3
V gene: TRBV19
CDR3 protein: CASSTDRAPGNTIYF
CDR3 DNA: TGTGCCAGCTCAACCGACAGGGCCCCTGGAAACACCATATATTTT

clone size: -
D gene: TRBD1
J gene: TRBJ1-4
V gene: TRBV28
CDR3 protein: CASSLTGQGIEKLFF
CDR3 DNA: TGTGCCAGCAGTTTAACGGGACAGGGGATTGAAAAACTGTTTTTT

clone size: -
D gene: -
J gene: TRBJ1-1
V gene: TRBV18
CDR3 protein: CASSPRQVSNTEAFF
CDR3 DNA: TGTGCCAGCTCACCACGCCAGGTCTCGAACACTGAAGCTTTCTTT

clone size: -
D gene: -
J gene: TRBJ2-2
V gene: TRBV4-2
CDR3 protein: CASSQGGAGAPGELFF
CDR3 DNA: TGTGCCAGCAGCCAAGGGGGGGCGGGAGCACCCGGGGAGCTGTTTTTT